This entry lists 6 T cell receptor beta chains sequenced from one sample in a study of PD-L1 blockade in urothelial cancer. Time point: pretreatment peripheral blood. TCRdb's copy holds only in-frame clones and misses some; the assay was immunoSEQ multiplex PCR. The table includes 85,000 to 95,000 clones, around 90% detected once. This specimen consisted of PBMCs, obtained around atezolizumab (anti-PD-L1) treatment. The receptors shown here come from a man between 60 and 70 years old with urothelial cancer.

The CDR3 protein is CASSRRGTSTDTQYF. CDR3 in DNA: TGCGCCAGCAGCCGGCGGGGGACTAGCACAGATACGCAGTATTTT. J is TRBJ2-3 and V is TRBV4-3; 7 positions match TRBD2. Trimming cost V 4 bases and J 0 bases; bases outside gene matches: 4. Looked up from germline, CDR1 is LGHNA and CDR2 is YSLEER. There are 15 residues in the CDR3.

V and J are TRBV30 and TRBJ1-4, with D maybe TRBD1 (5 bases). V was clipped by 2 bases and J by 4 bases, with 14 bases between them. CDR3 size: 15 residues. In germline, CDR1 is GTSNPN, CDR2 SVGIG (reference sequence). CDR3 DNA: TGTGCCTGGAGTTTCCCGGGGGGACTTAATGAAAAACTGTTTTTT. The encoded protein is CAWSFPGGLNEKLFF.

This clone came up once. V is TRBV5-4 and J is TRBJ2-5; 14 bases agree with TRBD2. The V segment lost 4 bases and the J segment 5 bases; nucleotides outside the gene matches: 10. Germline V gene sequence: CDR1 SGHNT, CDR2 YYREEE (reference sequence). The CDR3 extends over 17 amino acids. CDR3 bases: TGTGCCAGCAGCGCCGGGACTAGCGGGGGCCACAGGGAGACCCAGTACTTC. This sequence encodes CASSAGTSGGHRETQYF.

The chain joins TRBV6-5 to TRBJ1-2, with D perhaps matching TRBD1 (5 bases). The CDR3 is 15 residues long. Germline V gene data show CDR1 as MNHEY and CDR2 as SVGAGI. Trimming left V 7 bases short and J 1 base short, with 16 bases between. This CDR3 reads CASKLRQRNNYGYTF. In DNA form, the CDR3 reads TGTGCCAGCAAGTTAAGACAGAGAAATAACTATGGCTACACCTTC.

The chain uses TRBV9 and TRBJ1-2; TRBD1 is a possible D gene (6 bases). CDR1 SGDLS and CDR2 YYNGEE come from the germline V gene. V lost 4 bases, J lost 13 bases, and 20 bases lay in between. The CDR3 runs 13 residues. The CDR3 loop is CASSFGTPRGVTF. Written as DNA, the CDR3 is TGTGCCAGCAGCTTCGGGACACCCCGTGGCGTCACCTTC.

This sequence joins TRBV30 and TRBJ1-6, with 8 bases identical to TRBD1. The CDR3 has 16 amino acids. With V trimmed by 2 bases and J by 10 bases, 13 bases remained unmatched. CDR1 is GTSNPN and CDR2 is SVGIG in the germline V gene (reference sequence). The CDR3 DNA reads as TGTGCCTGGAGTTCGGACAGGGCTGGGGGTTGGTCACCCCTCCACTTT. Protein: CAWSSDRAGGWSPLHF.